This T cell receptor (beta chain) was sequenced during a study of shared clonotypes between healthy human individuals. Study-level background: For every donor, three CD4 naive, three CD4 memory, two CD8 naive and one CD8 memory plates were used.

Points on this clone: The antigen is not known.

In germline, CDR1 is SGHRS, CDR2 YFSETQ. The CDR3 covers 14 residues. Trimming stripped 3 bases from V and 4 bases from J, with 12 bases between. The study's findings and limits: Non-shared clonotypes were found to have lower generation probabilities than the clonotypes that were shared by all four of the sorted-subset donors.

Over several immunoSEQ plates, each subset's genomic DNA was distributed in even portions. Assay used: immunoSEQ multiplex PCR; TCRdb lists only in-frame clones, some missing. This table holds approximately 2.5 million clones, roughly 93% found once. The genes are TRBV5-1 and TRBJ2-3; no reliable D call. The specimen was naive CD4+ T cells from PBMCs. Subset described: CD45RA+ positively selected. The origin of this receptor is a man aged 18 to 29 in good health. Some clones in this sample may be carry-over from other donors' samples. The DNA for the CDR3 is TGCGCCAGCAGCTCTTCGCGGCTTCCAGATACGCAGTATTTT. It yields the protein CASSSSRLPDTQYF.